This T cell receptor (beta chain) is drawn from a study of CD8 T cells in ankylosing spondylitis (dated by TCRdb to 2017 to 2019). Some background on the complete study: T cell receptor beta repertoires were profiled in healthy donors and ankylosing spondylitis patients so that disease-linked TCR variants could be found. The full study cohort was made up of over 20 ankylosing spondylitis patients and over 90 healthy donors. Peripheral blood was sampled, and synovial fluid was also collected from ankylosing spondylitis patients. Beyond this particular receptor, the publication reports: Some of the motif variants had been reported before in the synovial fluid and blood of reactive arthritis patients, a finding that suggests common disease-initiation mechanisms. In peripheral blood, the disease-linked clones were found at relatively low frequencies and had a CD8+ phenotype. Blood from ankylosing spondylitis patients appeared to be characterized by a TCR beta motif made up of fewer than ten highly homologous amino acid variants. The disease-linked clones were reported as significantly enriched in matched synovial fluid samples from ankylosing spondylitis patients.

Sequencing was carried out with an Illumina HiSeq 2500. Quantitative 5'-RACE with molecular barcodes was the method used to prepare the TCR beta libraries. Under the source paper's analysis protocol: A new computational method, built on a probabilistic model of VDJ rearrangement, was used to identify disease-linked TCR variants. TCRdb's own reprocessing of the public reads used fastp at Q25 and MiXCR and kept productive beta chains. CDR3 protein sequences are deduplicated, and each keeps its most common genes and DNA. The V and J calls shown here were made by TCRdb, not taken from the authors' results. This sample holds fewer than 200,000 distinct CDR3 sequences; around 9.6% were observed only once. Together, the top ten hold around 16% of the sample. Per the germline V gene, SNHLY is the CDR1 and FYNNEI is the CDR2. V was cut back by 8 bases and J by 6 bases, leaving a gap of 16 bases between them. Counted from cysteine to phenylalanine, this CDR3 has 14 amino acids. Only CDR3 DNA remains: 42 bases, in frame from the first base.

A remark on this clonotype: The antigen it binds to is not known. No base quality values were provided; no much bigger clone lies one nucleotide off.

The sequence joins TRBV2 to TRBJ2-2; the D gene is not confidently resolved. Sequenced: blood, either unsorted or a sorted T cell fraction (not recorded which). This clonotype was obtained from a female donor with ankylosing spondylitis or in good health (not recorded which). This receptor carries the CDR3 CASVKGLMAGELFF. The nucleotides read TGTGCCAGCGTGAAGGGTTTGATGGCCGGGGAGCTGTTTTTT.